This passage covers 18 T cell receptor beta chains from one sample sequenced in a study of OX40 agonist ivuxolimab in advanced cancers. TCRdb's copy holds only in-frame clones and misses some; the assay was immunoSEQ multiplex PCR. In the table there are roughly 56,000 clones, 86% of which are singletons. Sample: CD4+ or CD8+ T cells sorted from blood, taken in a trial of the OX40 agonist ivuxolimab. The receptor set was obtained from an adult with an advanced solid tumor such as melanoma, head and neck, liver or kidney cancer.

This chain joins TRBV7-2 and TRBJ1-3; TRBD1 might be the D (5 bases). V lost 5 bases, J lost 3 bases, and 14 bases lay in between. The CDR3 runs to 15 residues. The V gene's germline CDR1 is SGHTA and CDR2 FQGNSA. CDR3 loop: CASSLLGGVGNTIYF. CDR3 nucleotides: TGTGCCAGCAGCCTCCTGGGGGGAGTTGGAAACACCATATATTTT.

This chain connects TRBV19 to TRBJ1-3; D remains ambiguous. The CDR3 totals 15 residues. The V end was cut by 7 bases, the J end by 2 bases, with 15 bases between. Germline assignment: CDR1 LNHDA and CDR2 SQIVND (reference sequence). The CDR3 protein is CASNNPPLAGNTIYF. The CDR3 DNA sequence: TGTGCCAGTAATAACCCTCCACTGGCTGGAAACACCATATATTTT.

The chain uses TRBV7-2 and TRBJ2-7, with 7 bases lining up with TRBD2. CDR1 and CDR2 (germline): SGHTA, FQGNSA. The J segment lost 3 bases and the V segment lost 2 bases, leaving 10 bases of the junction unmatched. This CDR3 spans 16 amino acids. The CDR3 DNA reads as TGTGCCAGCAGCTTAAGGGCGCGGGGCGGGGGCTACGAGCAGTACTTC. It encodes CASSLRARGGGYEQYF.

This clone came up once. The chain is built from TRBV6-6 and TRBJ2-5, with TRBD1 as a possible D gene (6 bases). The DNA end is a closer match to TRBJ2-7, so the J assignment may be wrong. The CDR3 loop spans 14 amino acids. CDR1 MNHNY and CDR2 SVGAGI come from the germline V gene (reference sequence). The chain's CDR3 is CASSYSARGYEQYF. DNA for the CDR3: TGTGCCAGCAGTTACTCCGCCAGGGGCTACGAGCAGTACTTC.

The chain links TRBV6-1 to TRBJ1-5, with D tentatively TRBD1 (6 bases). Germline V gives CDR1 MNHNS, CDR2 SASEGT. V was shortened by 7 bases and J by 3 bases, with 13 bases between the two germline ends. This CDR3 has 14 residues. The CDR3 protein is CASKGGQLNQPQHF. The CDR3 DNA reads TGTGCCAGCAAGGGGGGCCAGCTCAATCAGCCCCAGCATTTT.

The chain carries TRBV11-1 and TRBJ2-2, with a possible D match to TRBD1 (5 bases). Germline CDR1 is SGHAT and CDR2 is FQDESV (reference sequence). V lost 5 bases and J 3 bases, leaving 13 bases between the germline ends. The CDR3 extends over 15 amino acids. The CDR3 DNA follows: TGTGCCAGCAGCCCTGAACCAGGGCACACCGGGGAGCTGTTTTTT. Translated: CASSPEPGHTGELFF. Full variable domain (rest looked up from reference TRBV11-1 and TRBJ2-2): EAEVAQSPRYKITEKSQAVAFWCDPISGHATLYWYRQILGQGPELLVQFQDESVVDDSQLPKDRFSAERLKGVDSTLKIQPAELGDSAMYLCASSPEPGHTGELFFGEGSRLTVL.

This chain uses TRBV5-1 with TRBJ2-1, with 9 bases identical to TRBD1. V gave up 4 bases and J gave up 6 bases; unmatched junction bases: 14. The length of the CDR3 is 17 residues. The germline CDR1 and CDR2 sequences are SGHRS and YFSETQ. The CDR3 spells CASSPSAGGQGSNEQFF. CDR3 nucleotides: TGCGCCAGCAGCCCATCCGCCGGGGGACAGGGATCCAATGAGCAGTTCTTC.

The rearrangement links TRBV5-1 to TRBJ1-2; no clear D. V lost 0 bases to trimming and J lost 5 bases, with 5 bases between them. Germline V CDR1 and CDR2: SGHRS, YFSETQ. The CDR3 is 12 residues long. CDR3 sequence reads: CASSLEGYGYTF. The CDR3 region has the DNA TGCGCCAGCAGCTTGGAAGGGTATGGCTACACCTTC.

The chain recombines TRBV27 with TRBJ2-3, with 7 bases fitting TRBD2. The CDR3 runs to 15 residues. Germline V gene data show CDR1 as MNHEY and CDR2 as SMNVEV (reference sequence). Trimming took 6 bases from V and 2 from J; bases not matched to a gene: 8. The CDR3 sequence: CASRPGGRPTDTQYF. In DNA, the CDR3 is TGTGCCAGCAGGCCGGGAGGCCGCCCCACAGATACGCAGTATTTT.

This CDR3 is CASSSRVTSNYGYTF. CDR3 nucleotides: TGTGCCAGCAGTAGCAGGGTGACATCTAACTATGGCTACACCTTC. J is TRBJ1-2 and V is TRBV25-1, with TRBD1 as a possible D gene (5 bases). This CDR3 region has 15 residues. Germline CDR1 reads MGHDK; CDR2 reads SYGVNS. Trimming cost V 5 bases and J 0 bases, with 13 bases left between them.

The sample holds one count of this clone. The CDR3 sequence is CASSGQGRYGYTF. The CDR3 nucleotides read TGTGCCAGCAGTGGACAGGGAAGATATGGCTACACCTTC. V gene TRBV2 combines with J gene TRBJ1-2, with 7 bases aligning to TRBD1. Germline CDR1 reads SNHLY; CDR2 reads FYNNEI. CDR3 size: 13 residues. V shed 4 bases, J shed 5 bases, and the junction held 4 bases outside the gene matches.

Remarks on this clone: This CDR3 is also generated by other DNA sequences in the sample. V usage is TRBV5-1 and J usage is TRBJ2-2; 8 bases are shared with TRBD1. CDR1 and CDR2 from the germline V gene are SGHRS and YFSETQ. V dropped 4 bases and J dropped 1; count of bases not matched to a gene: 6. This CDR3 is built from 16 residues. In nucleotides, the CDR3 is TGCGCCAGCAGCCAGGGACAGGCGATGAACACCGGGGAGCTGTTTTTT. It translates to CASSQGQAMNTGELFF.

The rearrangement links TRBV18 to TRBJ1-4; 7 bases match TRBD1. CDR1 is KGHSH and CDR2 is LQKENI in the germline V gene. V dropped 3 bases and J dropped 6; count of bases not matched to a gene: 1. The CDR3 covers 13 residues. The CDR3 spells CASSPDRDEKLFF. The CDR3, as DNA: TGTGCCAGCTCACCCGACAGGGATGAAAAACTGTTTTTT. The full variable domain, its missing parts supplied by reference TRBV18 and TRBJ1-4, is NAGVMQNPRHLVRRRGQEARLRCSPMKGHSHVYWYRQLPEEGLKFMVYLQKENIIDESGMPKERFSAEFPKEGPSILRIQQVVRGDSAAYFCASSPDRDEKLFFGSGTQLSVL.

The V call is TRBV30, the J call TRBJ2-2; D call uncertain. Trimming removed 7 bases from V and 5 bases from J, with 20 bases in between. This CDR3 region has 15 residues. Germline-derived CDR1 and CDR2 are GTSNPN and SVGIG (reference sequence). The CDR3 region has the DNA TGTGCCTTGTTCTCCGGCCTCTCCGGGACCGGGGAGCTGTTTTTT. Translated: CALFSGLSGTGELFF.

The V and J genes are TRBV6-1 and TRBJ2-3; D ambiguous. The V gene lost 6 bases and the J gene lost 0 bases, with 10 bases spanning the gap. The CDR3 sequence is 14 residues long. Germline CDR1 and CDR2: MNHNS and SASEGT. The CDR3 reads CASRVTLSTDTQYF. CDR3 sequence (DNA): TGTGCCAGCAGGGTGACGTTAAGCACAGATACGCAGTATTTT.

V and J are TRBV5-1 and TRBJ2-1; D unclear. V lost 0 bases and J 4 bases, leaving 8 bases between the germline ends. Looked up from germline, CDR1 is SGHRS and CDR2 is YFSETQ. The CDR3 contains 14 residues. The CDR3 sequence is CASSLVDVYNEQFF. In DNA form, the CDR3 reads TGCGCCAGCAGCTTGGTAGATGTTTACAATGAGCAGTTCTTC.

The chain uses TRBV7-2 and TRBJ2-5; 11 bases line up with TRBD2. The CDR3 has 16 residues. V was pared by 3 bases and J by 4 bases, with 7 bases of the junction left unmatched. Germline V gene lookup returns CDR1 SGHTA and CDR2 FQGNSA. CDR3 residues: CASSLAGLAVSETQYF. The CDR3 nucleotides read TGTGCCAGCAGCTTGGCGGGACTAGCGGTATCAGAGACCCAGTACTTC.

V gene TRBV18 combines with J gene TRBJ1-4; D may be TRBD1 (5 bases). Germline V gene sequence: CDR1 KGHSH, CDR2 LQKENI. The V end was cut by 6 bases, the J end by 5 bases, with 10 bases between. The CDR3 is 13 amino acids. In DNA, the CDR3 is TGTGCCAGCTCGGGGCAGCCGAATGAAAAACTGTTTTTT. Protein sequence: CASSGQPNEKLFF.